The subject of this entry is one T cell receptor (beta chain). The antigen is undetermined. CDR3 length: 13 amino acids. Germline assignment: CDR1 MNHEY and CDR2 SMNVEV (reference sequence). This entry belongs to a study of CXCR3-negative and CXCR3-positive naive CD8 T cells. General study results and limits: Naive cells that were CXCR3-positive had more hydrophobic TRB CDR3s (compared with CXCR3-negative naive cells). After cryopreservation, CXCR3 expression dropped partially; most assays used fresh PBMCs.

Every CD8+ T cell subset underwent triplicate sorting at around 280,000 cells apiece. Libraries of TRB cDNA were made by 5' RACE and carried UMIs. Reanalyzing the 5' RACE reads, TCRdb keeps one entry per CDR3 protein, without DNA. The repertoire table contains 150,000 or so distinct CDR3 sequences. The material sequenced was naive CXCR3+ CD8+ T cells from blood. The subset was: CD45RO-CCR7+CD27+CD95- naive CD8+ T cells expressing CXCR3 (TNR3+). The gene calls are TRBV27 and TRBJ1-2. This receptor was taken from a human donor in good health. Some clones in this sample may be carry-over from other donors' samples. The CDR3: CASSLNWSKGYTF.